One sample yielded the 17 T cell receptor beta chains listed below, sequenced in a study of sequential checkpoint blockade in melanoma. Profiled with immunoSEQ multiplex PCR; TCRdb holds only in-frame clones, not every one. Found here are around 19,000 clones, around 72% of them singletons; the top ten hold roughly 5.2%. Regarding treatment: randomized to nivolumab then ipilimumab (arm A) or the reverse (arm B). Source: tumor tissue (inferred from file names), taken from a patient given nivolumab and ipilimumab in sequence. These receptors all stem from a human donor with melanoma.

The gene calls are TRBV19 and TRBJ2-1; 7 bases agree with TRBD2. Trimming removed 6 bases from V and 5 bases from J; junction bases left unmatched: 7. CDR3 size: 14 residues. Looked up from germline, CDR1 is LNHDA and CDR2 is SQIVND (reference sequence). The CDR3 reads CASRGWGGNNEQFF. For the CDR3, the DNA is TGTGCCAGTAGGGGATGGGGGGGGAACAATGAGCAGTTCTTC.

This rearrangement joins TRBV6-8 to TRBJ2-7; D is tentatively TRBD1 or TRBD2 (6 bases each). Germline V lookup: CDR1 MNHGY, CDR2 SAAAGT. This CDR3 has 14 amino acids. Trimming removed 5 bases at V and 2 bases at J, with 13 bases between. CDR3 residues: CASSEGGGPYEQYF. CDR3 DNA: TGTGCCAGCAGTGAGGGGGGTGGACCCTACGAGCAGTACTTC.

The chain recombines TRBV18 with TRBJ1-2, with TRBD1 matching 8 bases. Germline lookup yields CDR1 KGHSH and CDR2 LQKENI. The CDR3 covers 16 residues. J lost 4 bases, V lost 3 bases, and 10 bases had no gene match. DNA of the CDR3: TGTGCCAGCTCACCGTCAGACAGGGGAGGATTCTATGGCTACACCTTC. Amino acid sequence: CASSPSDRGGFYGYTF. The full variable domain, with the rest looked up from reference TRBV18 and TRBJ1-2, is NAGVMQNPRHLVRRRGQEARLRCSPMKGHSHVYWYRQLPEEGLKFMVYLQKENIIDESGMPKERFSAEFPKEGPSILRIQQVVRGDSAAYFCASSPSDRGGFYGYTFGSGTRLTVV.

This clone was counted between two and nine times. The chain's CDR3 is CASTQLAGNTGELFF. The CDR3 DNA is TGTGCCAGCACCCAACTAGCGGGGAACACCGGGGAGCTGTTTTTT. The chain joins TRBV2 to TRBJ2-2; TRBD2 agrees at 9 bases. Germline CDR1 reads SNHLY; CDR2 reads FYNNEI. This CDR3 contains 15 residues. Trimming at V came to 7 bases and at J to 1 base, leaving 4 bases not matched to a gene.

The chain is built from TRBV6-8 and TRBJ1-3; no definite D call. Trimming removed 8 bases from V and 0 bases from J, with 14 bases in between. Germline loops: CDR1 MNHGY, CDR2 SAAAGT. The CDR3 is 15 amino acids. The CDR3 is CASSGEVTSGNTIYF. The CDR3 DNA reads TGTGCCAGCTCGGGAGAGGTAACCTCTGGAAACACCATATATTTT.

Remarks on this clone: At one end the junction does not follow the germline gene, possibly because of a read error. The V and J genes are TRBV6-8 and TRBJ1-5; 7 bases agree with TRBD1. This CDR3 contains 14 residues. Germline CDR1 reads MNHGY; CDR2 reads SAAAGT. In DNA form, the CDR3 reads TGTGCCATCAGTAGGGCACAGGGGAACCAGCCCCAGCATTTT. The encoded protein is CAISRAQGNQPQHF.

The chain combines TRBV30 with TRBJ2-7; a weak D match, TRBD1 (6 bases). This CDR3 is 15 amino acids long. The V and J ends lost 7 bases and 3 bases respectively, with 22 bases between them. Germline CDR1 and CDR2: GTSNPN and SVGIG (reference sequence). DNA of the CDR3: TGTGCCTCCCTAGACAGGCGAAGGGCAAACTACGAGCAGTACTTC. This translates into CASLDRRRANYEQYF.

This clone was observed once. J is TRBJ2-7 and V is TRBV19; 8 positions match TRBD2. Losses at the gene ends were 5 bases for V and 5 bases for J; bases not matched to a gene: 14. CDR3 length equals 16 residues. CDR1 is LNHDA and CDR2 is SQIVND in the germline V gene (reference sequence). In nucleotides, the CDR3 is TGTGCCAGTAGTTTAGGTAGCGGGATCTCCGGGGACGAGCAGTACTTC. This encodes CASSLGSGISGDEQYF.

The V call is TRBV10-1, the J call TRBJ2-1; D may be TRBD2 (5 bases). This CDR3 has 14 residues. CDR1 and CDR2 (germline): WNHNN, SYGVQD (reference sequence). The germline V and J ends were trimmed by 1 base and 6 bases, with 10 bases remaining between them. CDR3 loop: CASSEFTEGNEQFF. The CDR3 coding sequence is TGCGCCAGCAGTGAGTTCACAGAGGGCAATGAGCAGTTCTTC.

In the case of this clone: Other nucleotide sequences from this sample produce the same CDR3. The genes are TRBV5-1 and TRBJ1-2; TRBD1 agrees at 9 bases. Germline CDR1 SGHRS, CDR2 YFSETQ. CDR3 size: 14 residues. After removal of 0 bases from V and 3 bases from J, the junction contained 0 bases not matched to a gene. The CDR3 loop is CASSLGQGDYGYTF. In DNA, the CDR3 is TGCGCCAGCAGCTTGGGACAGGGGGACTATGGCTACACCTTC.

The chain combines TRBV19 with TRBJ1-1; 9 nucleotides agree with TRBD1. Germline values: CDR1 LNHDA, CDR2 SQIVND (reference sequence). This CDR3 has 14 amino acids. Trimming cost V 6 bases and J 3 bases; bases outside gene matches: 5. The CDR3 region is CASRDRGGYTEAFF. CDR3 nucleotide sequence: TGTGCCAGTAGGGACAGGGGAGGATACACTGAAGCTTTCTTT.

The rearrangement joins TRBV5-8 to TRBJ1-5; 7 nucleotides agree with TRBD1. The ends lost 3 bases at V and 7 bases at J; junction bases unmatched: 4. The germline V gene has CDR1 SGHTS and CDR2 YDEGEE. This CDR3 region has 13 residues. The CDR3 loop reads CASSSTGQQPQHF. In DNA, the CDR3 is TGTGCCAGCAGCTCGACAGGGCAACAGCCCCAGCATTTT.

The chain couples TRBV6-8 to TRBJ2-2; TRBD2 might be the D (5 bases). CDR3 length: 13 residues. The germline CDR1 and CDR2 sequences are MNHGY and SAAAGT. V was cut by 5 bases and J by 5 bases, with 9 bases left in between. CDR3: CASSAEDTGELFF. In nucleotides, the CDR3 is TGTGCCAGCAGTGCGGAGGATACCGGGGAGCTGTTTTTT.

This clone was observed once. This chain links TRBV29-1 with TRBJ2-1, with D unresolved. Looked up from germline, CDR1 is SQVTM and CDR2 is ANQGSEA. Trimming removed 4 bases from V and 6 bases from J, with 13 bases in between. CDR3 length: 13 residues. The chain's CDR3 is CSVGISLRNEQFF. CDR3 coding DNA: TGCAGCGTTGGCATTAGCTTGCGCAATGAGCAGTTCTTC.

This clone was counted between two and nine times. J is TRBJ2-7 and V is TRBV18; 14 bases line up with TRBD2. Germline assignment: CDR1 KGHSH and CDR2 LQKENI. The CDR3 sequence is 17 residues long. The V and J ends lost 3 bases and 2 bases, in that order; junction bases with no gene match: 6. The CDR3: CASSPPLTSGGAYEQYF. In DNA form, the CDR3 reads TGTGCCAGCTCACCTCCTTTGACTAGCGGGGGGGCCTACGAGCAGTACTTC. The variable domain in full, with the rest retrieved from reference TRBV18 and TRBJ2-7, is NAGVMQNPRHLVRRRGQEARLRCSPMKGHSHVYWYRQLPEEGLKFMVYLQKENIIDESGMPKERFSAEFPKEGPSILRIQQVVRGDSAAYFCASSPPLTSGGAYEQYFGPGTRLTVT.

Written as DNA, the CDR3 is TGTGCCAGCAGTTACCGGGGCAGGACCCCGAACACTGAAGCTTTCTTT. Its translation: CASSYRGRTPNTEAFF. The rearrangement links TRBV6-8 to TRBJ1-1; possibly TRBD1 for D (5 bases). The CDR3 loop spans 16 amino acids. Germline CDR1 MNHGY, CDR2 SAAAGT. Trimming removed 2 bases from V and 1 base from J, with 14 bases in between.

The gene calls are TRBV19 and TRBJ2-2; D uncertain. The V end lost 3 bases, the J end lost 5 bases, and 10 bases lay between the germline ends. The CDR3 contains 14 residues. Germline loops: CDR1 LNHDA, CDR2 SQIVND (reference sequence). CDR3 coding DNA: TGTGCCAGTAGTATGGGTAGGCGGACCGGGGAGCTGTTTTTT. It encodes CASSMGRRTGELFF.